This TCR beta chain was documented in a study of T cell changes during pregnancy in multiple sclerosis. Only in-frame clones appear in the TCRdb table, and some are missing; sequencing was by immunoSEQ multiplex PCR. The top ten clones hold 1.8% of a sample with some 60,000 clones, 70% to 90% of them seen once. Germline lookup yields CDR1 SEHNR and CDR2 FQNEAQ (reference sequence). This CDR3 has 14 residues. V lost 7 bases to trimming and J lost 1 base; unmatched junction nucleotides: 5. The sample in question was peripheral blood, obtained after pregnancy. This sequence joins TRBV7-9 and TRBJ1-1; 8 bases are a match to TRBD1. The source of this sequence is a female donor with multiple sclerosis, enrolled in a pregnancy study. CDR3 in amino acids: CASNRGGGNTEAFF. The DNA of the CDR3 is TGTGCCAGCAACAGGGGGGGAGGGAACACTGAAGCTTTCTTT.